This TCR beta chain is from a study of OX40 agonist ivuxolimab in advanced cancers. This clone has only a few counts. The CDR3 runs to 18 residues. V lost 3 bases to trimming and J lost 0 bases; unmatched junction nucleotides: 10. Assay used: immunoSEQ multiplex PCR; TCRdb lists only in-frame clones, some missing. This table holds 25,000 to 35,000 clones, around four fifths found once. The sample consisted of CD4+ or CD8+ T cells sorted from blood, taken in a trial of the OX40 agonist ivuxolimab. This receptor was taken from an adult with an advanced solid tumor such as melanoma, head and neck, liver or kidney cancer. V usage is TRBV23-1 and J usage is TRBJ2-4; 8 nucleotides agree with TRBD1. TRBV23-1 is an ORF for which the function is uncertain. This CDR3 reads CASSQSILQGAAKNIQYF. For the CDR3, the DNA is TGCGCCAGCAGTCAGTCTATCCTCCAGGGGGCAGCCAAAAACATTCAGTACTTC.